This note documents a single TCR beta chain sequence. The sample belongs to a study of T-cell memory formation after mild COVID-19. TCRdb reprocessed the 5' RACE reads with MiXCR, giving one entry per CDR3 protein. The sample has about 110,000 distinct CDR3 sequences, around 17% seen once; the top ten hold approximately 5.1%. This TCR was sampled from a man between 18 and 29 years old who had mild COVID-19 (a few samples of this study predate the infection). Cell type and time point are not known. The sample comprised PBMCs or a T cell subset sorted from them (not recorded which).

CDR3 in amino acids: CSAQPGQGAFGEAFF. The CDR3 DNA reads as TGCAGTGCACAACCGGGACAGGGGGCTTTCGGTGAAGCTTTCTTT. The gene calls are TRBV20-1 and TRBJ1-1; 12 nucleotides agree with TRBD1. From germline, CDR1 is DFQATT and CDR2 SNEGSKA (reference sequence). V lost 6 bases and J lost 7; bases outside the gene matches: 12. The CDR3 extends over 15 amino acids.